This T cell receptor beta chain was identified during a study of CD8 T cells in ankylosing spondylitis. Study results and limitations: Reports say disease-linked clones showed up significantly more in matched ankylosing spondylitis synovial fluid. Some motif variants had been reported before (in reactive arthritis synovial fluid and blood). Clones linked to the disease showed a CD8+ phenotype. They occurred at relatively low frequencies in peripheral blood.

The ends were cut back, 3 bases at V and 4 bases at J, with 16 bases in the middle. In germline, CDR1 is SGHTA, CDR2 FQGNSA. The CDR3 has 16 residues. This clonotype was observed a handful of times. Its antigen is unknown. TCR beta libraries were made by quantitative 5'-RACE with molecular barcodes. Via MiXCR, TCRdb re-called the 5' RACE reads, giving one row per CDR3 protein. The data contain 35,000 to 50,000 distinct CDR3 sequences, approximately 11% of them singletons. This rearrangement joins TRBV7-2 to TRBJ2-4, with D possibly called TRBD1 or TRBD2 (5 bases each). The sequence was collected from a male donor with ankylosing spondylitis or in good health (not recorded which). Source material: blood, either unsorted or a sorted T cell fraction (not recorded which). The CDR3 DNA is TGTGCCAGCAGCTTCCGCCTCGGGACCCCAAAAAACATTCAGTACTTC. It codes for CASSFRLGTPKNIQYF.